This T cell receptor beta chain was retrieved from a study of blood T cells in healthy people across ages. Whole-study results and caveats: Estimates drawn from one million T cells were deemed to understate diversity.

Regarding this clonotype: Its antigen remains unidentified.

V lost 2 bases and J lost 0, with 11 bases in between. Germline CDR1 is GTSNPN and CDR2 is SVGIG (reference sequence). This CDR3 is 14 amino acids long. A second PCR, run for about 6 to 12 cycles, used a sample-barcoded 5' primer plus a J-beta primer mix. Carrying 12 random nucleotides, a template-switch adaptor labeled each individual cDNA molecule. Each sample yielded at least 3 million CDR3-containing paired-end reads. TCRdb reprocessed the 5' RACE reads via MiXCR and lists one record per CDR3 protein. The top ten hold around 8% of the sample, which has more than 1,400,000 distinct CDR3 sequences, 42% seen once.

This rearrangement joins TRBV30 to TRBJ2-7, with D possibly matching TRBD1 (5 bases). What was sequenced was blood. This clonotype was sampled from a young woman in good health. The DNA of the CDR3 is TGTGCCTGGAGTCAGACAGCCAGCTCCTACGAGCAGTACTTC. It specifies CAWSQTASSYEQYF.